The 29 T cell receptor beta chains presented below share a single source sample, sequenced in a study of shared clonotypes between healthy human individuals. The method was immunoSEQ multiplex PCR; TCRdb's version includes in-frame clones alone and lacks a portion of them. The data hold about 1.9 million clones, with 90% to 95% observed a single time. The naive CD8 population came from CD45RO-negative cells selected for CCR7, without terminally differentiated effector memory CD45RA+ cells. Sequenced material: naive CD8+ T cells from PBMCs. The source of these receptors is a man between 18 and 35 years old in good health. Some clones in this sample may be carry-over from other donors' samples.

The rearrangement uses TRBV4-3 and TRBJ2-1; no clear D. The CDR3 is 18 amino acids. Germline CDR1 reads LGHNA; CDR2 reads YSLEER. V gave up 0 bases and J gave up 2 bases, with 17 bases separating them. In DNA, the CDR3 is TGCGCCAGCAGCCAAGATGGCATACGCCTCGGTGCCTACAATGAGCAGTTCTTC. Its translation: CASSQDGIRLGAYNEQFF.

This sequence joins TRBV9 and TRBJ2-1; TRBD2 agrees at 8 bases. Germline CDR1 SGDLS, CDR2 YYNGEE. This CDR3 spans 14 amino acids. With V trimmed by 3 bases and J by 8 bases, 7 bases remained unmatched. This chain's CDR3 is CASSGGTSRDEQFF. The DNA for the CDR3 is TGTGCCAGCAGCGGCGGGACTAGTCGAGATGAGCAGTTCTTC.

This clone occurred a few times. J is TRBJ1-2 and V is TRBV25-1; possibly TRBD1 for D (6 bases). CDR1 is MGHDK, CDR2 SYGVNS, per germline. V was cut by 7 bases and J by 2 bases, with 17 bases left in between. The CDR3 extends over 15 amino acids. CDR3 region: CASTPRGGGNYGYTF. The CDR3 coding sequence is TGTGCCAGCACTCCGAGGGGGGGTGGAAACTATGGCTACACCTTC.

The chain is built from TRBV5-8 and TRBJ2-5; D may be TRBD2 (6 bases). CDR3 length: 16 residues. The V gene lost 4 bases and the J gene lost 5 bases, with 21 bases spanning the gap. Germline loops: CDR1 SGHTS, CDR2 YDEGEE. This chain's CDR3 is CASSPVEGGFLETQYF. The DNA of the CDR3 is TGTGCCAGCAGCCCCGTGGAGGGAGGATTCCTCGAGACCCAGTACTTC.

To note about this clone: Distinct nucleotide sequences in the sample also encode this CDR3. This chain uses TRBV5-1 with TRBJ1-1; no clear D. The ends were cut back, 2 bases at V and 8 bases at J, with 7 bases in the middle. The CDR3 loop spans 11 amino acids. In germline, CDR1 is SGHRS, CDR2 YFSETQ. Here the CDR3 DNA reads TGCGCCAGCAGCTTAGAGGGAGAAGCTTTCTTT. Translating gives CASSLEGEAFF.

The chain recombines TRBV28 with TRBJ2-2; D unresolved. The V end was cut by 7 bases, the J end by 7 bases, with 10 bases between. Germline V gene data show CDR1 as MDHEN and CDR2 as SYDVKM. This CDR3 is 12 amino acids long. Here the CDR3 reads CASTQRSGELFF. DNA of the CDR3: TGTGCCAGCACCCAGAGGAGCGGGGAGCTGTTTTTT.

This chain uses TRBV28 with TRBJ1-1, with TRBD1 identical over 7 bases. The V and J ends lost 6 bases and 8 bases, in that order; junction bases with no gene match: 6. From germline, CDR1 is MDHEN and CDR2 SYDVKM. This CDR3 has 12 amino acids. The CDR3, as DNA: TGTGCCAGCAGCCCGGACAGGAACGAAGCTTTCTTT. Encoded protein: CASSPDRNEAFF.

This clone was observed a handful of times. Here the CDR3 DNA reads TGTGCCAGCAGCTTAGCGCTCAGGGGCTACACCTTC. Translated, it gives CASSLALRGYTF. The chain carries TRBV7-9 and TRBJ1-2; D is undetermined. Trimming removed 0 bases from V and 8 bases from J, with 7 bases in between. Germline CDR1 and CDR2: SEHNR and FQNEAQ (reference sequence). The CDR3 length is 12 residues.

The chain recombines TRBV5-6 with TRBJ2-7, with 9 bases fitting TRBD2. Germline assignment: CDR1 SGHDT and CDR2 YYEEEE. The CDR3 has 13 amino acids. Germline trimming cut 6 bases from V and 3 bases from J; bases unmatched to any gene: 4. The CDR3: CASTLAGVYEQYF. In DNA form, the CDR3 reads TGTGCCAGCACCTTAGCGGGAGTCTACGAGCAGTACTTC.

Of note for this clone: This CDR3 is also generated by other DNA sequences in the sample. This chain connects TRBV27 to TRBJ2-7, with 9 bases identical to TRBD2. CDR3 size: 14 residues. The germline V gene encodes CDR1 MNHEY and CDR2 SMNVEV (reference sequence). J was trimmed by 0 bases and V by 8 bases; bases with no gene match: 5. The CDR3 sequence: CASSLSGSSYEQYF. The CDR3 bases are TGTGCCAGCTCCCTTAGCGGGAGCTCCTACGAGCAGTACTTC.

This sequence joins TRBV4-3 and TRBJ2-1; D is possibly TRBD1 or TRBD2 (5 bases each). V was shortened by 1 base and J by 9 bases, with 19 bases between the two germline ends. Germline loops: CDR1 LGHNA, CDR2 YSLEER. CDR3 length: 16 amino acids. CDR3 sequence (DNA): TGCGCCAGCAGCCAAGGTACGGGACGGAGGAGTAGTGAGCAGTTCTTC. It specifies CASSQGTGRRSSEQFF.

This chain links TRBV28 with TRBJ1-5; D gene ambiguous. V was trimmed by 6 bases and J by 5 bases, leaving 14 bases between them. The CDR3 extends over 14 amino acids. Germline V lookup: CDR1 MDHEN, CDR2 SYDVKM. This chain's CDR3 is CASSHSWGDQPQHF. The CDR3 DNA is TGTGCCAGCAGCCACTCCTGGGGAGATCAGCCCCAGCATTTT.

This clone was seen a single time. This chain joins TRBV9 and TRBJ2-7, with 7 nucleotides matching TRBD2. CDR1 is SGDLS, CDR2 YYNGEE, per germline. The trim removed 5 bases at V and 4 bases at J, leaving 18 bases unmatched. CDR3 size: 17 residues. The CDR3 region has the DNA TGTGCCAGCAGTCCCTCCCGTGGGGGAGGGCCTTTGTACGAGCAGTACTTC. Its protein product is CASSPSRGGGPLYEQYF. The full variable domain, completed using reference TRBV9 and TRBJ2-7, is DSGVTQTPKHLITATGQRVTLRCSPRSGDLSVYWYQQSLDQGLQFLIQYYNGEERAKGNILERFSAQQFPDLHSELNLSSLELGDSALYFCASSPSRGGGPLYEQYFGPGTRLTVT.

The chain couples TRBV9 to TRBJ2-5; the match to TRBD1 covers 7 bases. V shed 1 base and J 5 bases; nucleotides not matched to a gene: 5. This CDR3 has 14 residues. Germline CDR1 reads SGDLS; CDR2 reads YYNGEE. CDR3 DNA sequence: TGTGCCAGCAGCGTATCCGACAGGGTGGAGACCCAGTACTTC. Amino acid sequence: CASSVSDRVETQYF.

The genes are TRBV27 and TRBJ2-7; TRBD1 might be the D (5 bases). Trimming removed 5 bases at V and 2 bases at J, with 16 bases between. Germline V gene sequence: CDR1 MNHEY, CDR2 SMNVEV (reference sequence). The CDR3 sequence is 15 residues long. The CDR3 DNA sequence: TGTGCCAGCAGTATTCAGGGATCACCCCCCTACGAGCAGTACTTC. Protein product: CASSIQGSPPYEQYF.

The J gene is TRBJ2-3, the V gene TRBV7-2, with 10 bases matching TRBD2. The CDR3 sequence is 16 residues long. Germline loops: CDR1 SGHTA, CDR2 FQGNSA. The CDR3 here is CALNSLAGGGSDTQYF. Written as DNA, the CDR3 is TGTGCTCTGAATAGTTTAGCGGGAGGAGGCTCAGATACGCAGTATTTT.

The gene calls are TRBV5-1 and TRBJ2-1; D unclear. This CDR3 is built from 14 residues. Trimming took off 1 base at V and 5 bases at J, with 10 bases between the two ends. The germline V gene has CDR1 SGHRS and CDR2 YFSETQ. The chain's CDR3 is CASSLWVGDNEQFF. DNA of the CDR3: TGCGCCAGCAGCTTGTGGGTAGGCGACAATGAGCAGTTCTTC.

V and J are TRBV6-1 and TRBJ2-5, with 14 bases fitting TRBD2. J gave up 4 bases and V 4 bases, and 5 bases lay outside the gene matches. The CDR3 is made up of 16 amino acids. From germline, CDR1 is MNHNS and CDR2 SASEGT. The CDR3 bases are TGTGCCAGCAGTGGATGGGGACTAGCGGGAGTAGAGACCCAGTACTTC. Its translation: CASSGWGLAGVETQYF.

The genes are TRBV29-1 and TRBJ1-2, with TRBD1 identical over 8 bases. CDR1 and CDR2 (germline): SQVTM, ANQGSEA. V was pared by 3 bases and J by 2 bases, with 8 bases of the junction left unmatched. The CDR3 is 15 amino acids. The CDR3 is CSVDIGQGGNYGYTF. In nucleotides, the CDR3 is TGCAGCGTTGATATAGGACAGGGCGGAAACTATGGCTACACCTTC.

The chain uses TRBV29-1 and TRBJ1-3; possible D gene TRBD1, 5 bases. Germline CDR1 is SQVTM and CDR2 is ANQGSEA. The V end was cut by 6 bases, the J end by 0 bases, with 12 bases between. CDR3 length: 14 amino acids. CDR3: CSVLGPDSGNTIYF. CDR3 bases: TGCAGCGTCTTGGGGCCAGACTCTGGAAACACCATATATTTT.

The V gene is TRBV4-1, the J gene TRBJ2-1; unclear D gene. This CDR3 comprises 15 residues. Trimming took 2 bases from V and 4 from J, leaving 12 bases between them. The germline CDR1 and CDR2 sequences are MGHRA and YSYEKL. The CDR3 DNA is TGCGCCAGCAGCCAAAGACACCAGATGTACAATGAGCAGTTCTTC. Translation: CASSQRHQMYNEQFF.

The rearrangement uses TRBV15 and TRBJ1-5; TRBD1 might be the D (5 bases). This CDR3 contains 14 residues. Trimming took 1 base from V and 11 from J, leaving 15 bases between them. Per the germline V gene, CDR1 is LNHNV and CDR2 is YYDKDF (reference sequence). CDR3 loop: CATSRGTGPTAQHF. CDR3 DNA: TGTGCCACCAGCAGAGGGACGGGACCTACTGCCCAGCATTTT. The complete variable domain, with remaining parts taken from reference TRBV15 and TRBJ1-5, reads DAMVIQNPRYQVTQFGKPVTLSCSQTLNHNVMYWYQQKSSQAPKLLFHYYDKDFNNEADTPDNFQSRRPNTSFCFLDIRSPGLGDTAMYLCATSRGTGPTAQHFGDGTRLSIL.

CDR3 sequence: CAWSFGLALYEQYF. CDR3 DNA: TGTGCCTGGAGTTTCGGACTAGCCTTATACGAGCAGTACTTC. The chain links TRBV30 to TRBJ2-5; TRBD2 agrees at 8 bases. The J call is doubtful: the DNA matches TRBJ2-7 better. Per the germline V gene, CDR1 is GTSNPN and CDR2 is SVGIG (reference sequence). This CDR3 region has 14 residues.

In regard to this clone: Other DNA sequences in this specimen translate into the identical CDR3. The rearrangement uses TRBV6-1 and TRBJ1-5; D unclear. Trimming pared 1 base from V and 0 bases from J, leaving 13 bases between. The CDR3 runs 17 residues. The germline gives CDR1 MNHNS, CDR2 SASEGT. This CDR3 is CASSEVGRVYSNQPQHF. In DNA, the CDR3 is TGTGCCAGCAGTGAAGTAGGGAGAGTGTATAGCAATCAGCCCCAGCATTTT.

This chain links TRBV27 with TRBJ1-1; perhaps TRBD1 as D (5 bases). CDR3 length: 14 residues. V gave up 8 bases and J gave up 2 bases, with 15 bases separating them. Germline assignment: CDR1 MNHEY and CDR2 SMNVEV (reference sequence). CDR3 nucleotides: TGTGCCAGCCGCCAGGGACGGCTTAACACTGAAGCTTTCTTT. It codes for CASRQGRLNTEAFF.

This clone was detected once. This chain uses TRBV27 with TRBJ2-5; TRBD2 might be the D (6 bases). Germline V gene sequence: CDR1 MNHEY, CDR2 SMNVEV (reference sequence). CDR3 length: 14 amino acids. V lost 4 bases and J 3 bases, leaving 12 bases between the germline ends. The CDR3 loop is CASSSGLIKETQYF. CDR3 bases: TGTGCCAGCAGTTCGGGACTGATAAAAGAGACCCAGTACTTC.

The J gene is TRBJ2-5, the V gene TRBV7-6, with no clear D. Trimming shortened V by 2 bases and J by 0 bases, and 1 base separated the two germline ends. This CDR3 is 12 amino acids long. The germline V gene encodes CDR1 SGHVS and CDR2 FNYEAQ. CDR3 coding DNA: TGTGCCAGCAGCTTACACCAAGAGACCCAGTACTTC. It is translated as CASSLHQETQYF.

The rearrangement joins TRBV7-9 to TRBJ1-2, with D possibly being TRBD1 (5 bases). The CDR3 extends over 15 amino acids. V was trimmed by 5 bases and J by 5 bases, leaving 18 bases between them. Per germline, CDR1 SEHNR and CDR2 FQNEAQ (reference sequence). DNA for the CDR3: TGTGCCAGCAGCCCGGGAGTGGGACGAAATTATGGCTACACCTTC. This codes for CASSPGVGRNYGYTF.

V is TRBV15 and J is TRBJ1-1; D is possibly TRBD1 (6 bases). V was trimmed by 2 bases and J by 1 base, leaving 11 bases between them. Germline V lookup: CDR1 LNHNV, CDR2 YYDKDF (reference sequence). This CDR3 comprises 15 residues. The CDR3 protein is CATSRPMDRNTEAFF. The CDR3 nucleotides read TGTGCCACCAGCAGACCTATGGACAGGAACACTGAAGCTTTCTTT.